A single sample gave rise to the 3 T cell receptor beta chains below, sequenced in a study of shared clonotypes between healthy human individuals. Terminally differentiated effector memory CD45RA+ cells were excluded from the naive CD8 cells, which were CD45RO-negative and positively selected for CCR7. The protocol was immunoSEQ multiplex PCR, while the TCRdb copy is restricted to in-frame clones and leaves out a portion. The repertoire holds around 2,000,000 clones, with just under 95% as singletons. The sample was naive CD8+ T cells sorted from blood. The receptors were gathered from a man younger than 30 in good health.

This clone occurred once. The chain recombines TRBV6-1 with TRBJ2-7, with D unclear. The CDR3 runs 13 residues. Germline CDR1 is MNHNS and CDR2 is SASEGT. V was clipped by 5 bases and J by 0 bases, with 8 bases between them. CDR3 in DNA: TGTGCCAGCAGTATCAGGAACTCCTACGAGCAGTACTTC. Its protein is CASSIRNSYEQYF.

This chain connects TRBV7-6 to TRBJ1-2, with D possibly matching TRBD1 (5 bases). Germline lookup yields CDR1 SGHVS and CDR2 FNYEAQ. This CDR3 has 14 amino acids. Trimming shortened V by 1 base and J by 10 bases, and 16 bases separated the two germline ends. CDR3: CASSLGGTSVVYTF. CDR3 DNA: TGTGCCAGCAGCTTAGGGGGCACCTCCGTAGTCTACACCTTC.

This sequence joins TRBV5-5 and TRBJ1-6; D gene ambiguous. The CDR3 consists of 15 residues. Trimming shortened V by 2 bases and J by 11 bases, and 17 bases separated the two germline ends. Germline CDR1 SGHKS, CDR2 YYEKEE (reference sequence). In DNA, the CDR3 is TGTGCCAGCAGCTTTTCCCGGGAAAGGGATCCACCCCTCCACTTT. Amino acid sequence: CASSFSRERDPPLHF. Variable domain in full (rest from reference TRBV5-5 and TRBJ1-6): DAGVTQSPTHLIKTRGQQVTLRCSPISGHKSVSWYQQVLGQGPQFIFQYYEKEERGRGNFPDRFSARQFPNYSSELNVNALLLGDSALYLCASSFSRERDPPLHFGNGTRLTVT.